This note documents a single T cell receptor (beta chain) sequence. Its matching antigen is unknown. V shed 1 base and J shed 4 bases, with 10 bases lying between them. The germline gives CDR1 SGHNT, CDR2 YENEEA. This CDR3 comprises 15 residues. During colonoscopy, one to two rectal pinch biopsies were collected. The data originate from a study of pediatric ulcerative colitis. Regarding the study as a whole: Rectal pinch biopsies may include blood-derived T cells.

Produced via immunoSEQ multiplex PCR; TCRdb's table is partial and in-frame only. The table has 15,000 to 20,000 clones, just under 75% seen once. The receptor comes from a girl between 10 and 17 years old with moderate ulcerative colitis. This chain uses TRBV11-3 with TRBJ2-2, with a weak D call TRBD1 (7 bases). Sequencing was done on a sample of gut tissue. The CDR3 loop is CASSLGRGVTGELFF. The DNA of the CDR3 is TGTGCCAGCAGCTTAGGCAGGGGGGTCACCGGGGAGCTGTTTTTT.